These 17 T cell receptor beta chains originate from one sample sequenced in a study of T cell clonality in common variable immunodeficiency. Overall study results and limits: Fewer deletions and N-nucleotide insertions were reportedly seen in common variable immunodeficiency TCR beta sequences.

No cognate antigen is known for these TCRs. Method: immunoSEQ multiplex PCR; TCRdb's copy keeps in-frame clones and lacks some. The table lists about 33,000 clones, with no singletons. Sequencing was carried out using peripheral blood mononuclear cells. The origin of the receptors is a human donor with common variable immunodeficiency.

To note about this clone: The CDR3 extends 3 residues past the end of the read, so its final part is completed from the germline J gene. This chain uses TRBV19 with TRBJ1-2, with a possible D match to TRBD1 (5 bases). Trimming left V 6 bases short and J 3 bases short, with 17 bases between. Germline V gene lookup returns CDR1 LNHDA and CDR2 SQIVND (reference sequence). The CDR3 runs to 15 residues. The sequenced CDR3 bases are TGTGCCAGTAGGGCCAGAGGGGCGGGGGACTATGGC. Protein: CASRARGAGDYG. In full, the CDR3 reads CASRARGAGDYGYTF.

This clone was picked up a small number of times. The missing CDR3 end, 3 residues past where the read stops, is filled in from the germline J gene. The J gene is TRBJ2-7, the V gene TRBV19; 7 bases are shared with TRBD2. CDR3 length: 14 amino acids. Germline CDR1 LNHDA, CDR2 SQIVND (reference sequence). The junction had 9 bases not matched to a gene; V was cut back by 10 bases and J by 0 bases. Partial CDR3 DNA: TGTGCCACTAAAGGGAGCGGGGACTCCTACGAG. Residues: CATKGSGDSYE. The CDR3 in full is CATKGSGDSYEQYF.

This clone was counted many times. The CDR3 region is CASSSYPGTGTYEQYF. The covered CDR3 bases are TGTGCCAGCAGCTCTTACCCCGGGACAGGGACCTACGAG. This rearrangement joins TRBV2 to TRBJ2-7; 9 positions agree with TRBD1. The sequence runs out 3 residues before the end of the CDR3; the remainder is reconstructed from the germline J gene. Germline CDR1 is SNHLY and CDR2 is FYNNEI. Trimming cost V 6 bases and J 2 bases; bases outside gene matches: 11. The CDR3 length is 16 residues.

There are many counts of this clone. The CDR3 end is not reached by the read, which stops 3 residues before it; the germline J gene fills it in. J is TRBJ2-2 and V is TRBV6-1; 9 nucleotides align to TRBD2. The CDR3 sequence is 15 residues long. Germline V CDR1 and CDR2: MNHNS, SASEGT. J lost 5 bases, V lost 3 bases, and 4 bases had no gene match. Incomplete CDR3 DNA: TGTGCCAGCAGTGATTCTAGCGGGGTGACCGGGGAG. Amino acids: CASSDSSGVTGE. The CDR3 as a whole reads CASSDSSGVTGELFF.

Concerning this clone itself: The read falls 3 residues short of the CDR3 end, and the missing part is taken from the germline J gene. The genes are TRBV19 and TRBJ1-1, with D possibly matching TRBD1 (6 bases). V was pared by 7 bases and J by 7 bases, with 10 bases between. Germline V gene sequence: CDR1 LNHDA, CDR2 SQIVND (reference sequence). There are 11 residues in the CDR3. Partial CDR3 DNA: TGTGCCAGTATCCTGGACAGTGAA. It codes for CASILDSE. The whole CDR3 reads CASILDSEAFF.

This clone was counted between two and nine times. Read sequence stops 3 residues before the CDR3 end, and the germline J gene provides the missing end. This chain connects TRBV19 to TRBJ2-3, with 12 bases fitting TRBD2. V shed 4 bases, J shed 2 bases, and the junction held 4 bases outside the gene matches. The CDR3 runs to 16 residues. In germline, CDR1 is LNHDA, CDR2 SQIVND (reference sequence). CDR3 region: CASSTGLAGYTDTQYF. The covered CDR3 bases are TGTGCCAGTAGTACCGGACTAGCGGGGTACACAGATACG.

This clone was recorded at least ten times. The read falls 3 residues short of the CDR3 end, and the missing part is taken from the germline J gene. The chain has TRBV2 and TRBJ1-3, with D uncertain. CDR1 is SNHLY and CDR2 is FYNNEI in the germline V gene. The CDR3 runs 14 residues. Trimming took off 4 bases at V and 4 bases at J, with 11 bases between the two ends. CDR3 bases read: TGTGCCAGCAGTGCCAGGTCAGGCGGAAACACC. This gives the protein CASSARSGGNT. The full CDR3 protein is CASSARSGGNTIYF.

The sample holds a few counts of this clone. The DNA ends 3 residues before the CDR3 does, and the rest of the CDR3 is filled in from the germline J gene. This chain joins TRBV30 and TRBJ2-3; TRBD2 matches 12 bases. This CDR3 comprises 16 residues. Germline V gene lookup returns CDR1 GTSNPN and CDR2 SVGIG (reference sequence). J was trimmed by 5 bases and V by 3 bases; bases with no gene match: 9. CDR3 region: CAWRITSGGQGDTQYF. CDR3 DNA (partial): TGTGCCTGGAGGATTACTAGCGGGGGGCAGGGAGATACG.

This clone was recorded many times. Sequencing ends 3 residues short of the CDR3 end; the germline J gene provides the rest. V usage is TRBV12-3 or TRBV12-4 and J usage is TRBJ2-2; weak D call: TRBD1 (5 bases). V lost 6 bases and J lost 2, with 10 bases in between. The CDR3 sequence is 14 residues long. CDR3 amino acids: CASREGQNTGELFF. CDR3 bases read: TGTGCCAGCAGGGAAGGACAAAACACCGGGGAG.

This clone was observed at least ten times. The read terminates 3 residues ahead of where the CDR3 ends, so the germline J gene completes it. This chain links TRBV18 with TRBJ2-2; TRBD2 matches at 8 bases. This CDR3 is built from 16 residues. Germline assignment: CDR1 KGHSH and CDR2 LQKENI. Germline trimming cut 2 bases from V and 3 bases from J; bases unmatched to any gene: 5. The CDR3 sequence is CASSPAGGRDTGELFF. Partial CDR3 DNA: TGTGCCAGCTCACCAGCGGGGGGCCGAGACACCGGGGAG. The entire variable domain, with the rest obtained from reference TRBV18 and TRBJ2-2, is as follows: NAGVMQNPRHLVRRRGQEARLRCSPMKGHSHVYWYRQLPEEGLKFMVYLQKENIIDESGMPKERFSAEFPKEGPSILRIQQVVRGDSAAYFCASSPAGGRDTGELFFGEGSRLTVL.

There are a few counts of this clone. The sequenced CDR3 bases are TGTGCCAGCAGCTTCAAGCCCGAGAGCTCCTACGAG. Residues: CASSFKPESSYE. The CDR3, in full, reads CASSFKPESSYEQYF. The chain combines TRBV11-1 with TRBJ2-7; no clear D. The read ends 3 residues early relative to the CDR3; the germline J gene fills the gap. The CDR3 is 15 residues long. Germline values: CDR1 SGHAT, CDR2 FQDESV (reference sequence). The ends were cut back, 3 bases at V and 0 bases at J, with 12 bases in the middle.

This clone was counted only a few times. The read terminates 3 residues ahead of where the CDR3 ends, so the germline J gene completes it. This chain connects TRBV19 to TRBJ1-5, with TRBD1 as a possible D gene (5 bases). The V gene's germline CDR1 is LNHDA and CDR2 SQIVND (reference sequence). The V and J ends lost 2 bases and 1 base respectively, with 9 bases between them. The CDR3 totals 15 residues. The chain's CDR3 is CASSISGGSNQPQHF. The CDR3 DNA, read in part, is TGTGCCAGTAGTATAAGCGGGGGGAGCAATCAGCCC.

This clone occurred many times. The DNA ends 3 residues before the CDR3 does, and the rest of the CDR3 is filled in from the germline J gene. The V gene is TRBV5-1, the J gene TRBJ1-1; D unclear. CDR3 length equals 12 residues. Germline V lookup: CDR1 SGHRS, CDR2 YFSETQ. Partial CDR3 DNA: TGCGCCAGCAGCTTGGAGGCGGGGAAG. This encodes CASSLEAGK. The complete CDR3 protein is CASSLEAGKAFF. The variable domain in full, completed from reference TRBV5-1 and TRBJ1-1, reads KAGVTQTPRYLIKTRGQQVTLSCSPISGHRSVSWYQQTPGQGLQFLFEYFSETQRNKGNFPGRFSGRQFSNSRSEMNVSTLELGDSALYLCASSLEAGKAFFGQGTRLTVV.

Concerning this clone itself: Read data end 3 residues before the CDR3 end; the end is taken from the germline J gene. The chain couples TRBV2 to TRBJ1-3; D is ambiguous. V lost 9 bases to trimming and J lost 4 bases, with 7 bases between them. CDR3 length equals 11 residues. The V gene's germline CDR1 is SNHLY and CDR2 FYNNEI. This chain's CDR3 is CARDWGNTIYF. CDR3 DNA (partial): TGTGCCAGGGACTGGGGAAACACC.

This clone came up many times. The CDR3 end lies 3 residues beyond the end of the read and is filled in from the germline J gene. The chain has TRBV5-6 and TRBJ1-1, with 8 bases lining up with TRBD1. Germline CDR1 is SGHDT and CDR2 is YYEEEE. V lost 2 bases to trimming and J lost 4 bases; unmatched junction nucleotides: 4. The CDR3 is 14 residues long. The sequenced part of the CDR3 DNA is TGTGCCAGCAGCTTTGCAGGGGGCGGCACTGAA. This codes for CASSFAGGGTE. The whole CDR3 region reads CASSFAGGGTEAFF.

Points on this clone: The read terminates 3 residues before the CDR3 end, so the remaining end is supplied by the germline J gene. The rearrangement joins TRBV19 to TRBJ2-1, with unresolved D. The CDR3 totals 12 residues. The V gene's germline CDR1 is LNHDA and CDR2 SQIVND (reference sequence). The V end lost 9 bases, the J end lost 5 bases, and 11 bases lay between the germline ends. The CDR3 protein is CASRSTDNEQFF. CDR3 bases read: TGTGCCAGCCGCTCCACAGACAATGAG.

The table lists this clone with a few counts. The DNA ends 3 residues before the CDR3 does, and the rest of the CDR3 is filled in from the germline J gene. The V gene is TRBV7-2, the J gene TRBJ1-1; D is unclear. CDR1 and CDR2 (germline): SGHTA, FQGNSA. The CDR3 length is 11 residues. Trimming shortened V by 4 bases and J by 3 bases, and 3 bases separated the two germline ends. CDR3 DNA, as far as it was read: TGTGCCAGCAGCTCCTACACTGAA. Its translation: CASSSYTE. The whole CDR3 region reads CASSSYTEAFF.